One T cell receptor beta chain is described in this entry. Its antigen is undetermined. The sample is drawn from a study of OX40 agonist ivuxolimab in advanced cancers. Study-level findings and limits: Expanded clones were, on average, more numerous in CD8+ T cells than in CD4+.

Repertoires were generated with immunoSEQ multiplex PCR, while TCRdb's copy carries only in-frame clones and drops some. The table includes around 26,000 clones, more than 70% detected once. A history of autoimmune disease or systemic immunosuppression excluded patients. This CDR3 comprises 14 residues. V lost 1 base to trimming and J lost 1 base, with 7 bases between them. CDR1 is MGHRA, CDR2 YSYEKL, per germline. The sample consisted of CD4+ or CD8+ T cells sorted from blood, taken in a trial of the OX40 agonist ivuxolimab. The origin of this receptor is an adult with an advanced solid tumor such as melanoma, head and neck, liver or kidney cancer. The chain recombines TRBV4-1 with TRBJ2-5; D is unresolved. CDR3 DNA: TGCGCCAGCAGCCAAGTAAACAGCCAAGAGACCCAGTACTTC. It specifies CASSQVNSQETQYF.